These 8 T cell receptor beta chains originate from one sample sequenced in a study of T cell clonality in common variable immunodeficiency. Study-wide results and caveats: In common variable immunodeficiency, TCR beta chains reportedly carried fewer deletions and N-nucleotide insertions.

Antigens of these TCRs are unknown. Clones were sequenced by immunoSEQ multiplex PCR, and TCRdb holds only the in-frame ones, with some missing. This repertoire lists about 32,000 clones without singletons; around 5.9% sits in the top ten. Specimen: peripheral blood mononuclear cells. The receptors shown here come from a human donor with common variable immunodeficiency.

The table lists this clone with many counts. The DNA ends 3 residues before the CDR3 does, and the rest of the CDR3 is filled in from the germline J gene. The J gene is TRBJ2-3, the V gene TRBV7-3; D is possibly TRBD1 or TRBD2 (7 bases each). The ends were cut back, 3 bases at V and 7 bases at J, with 17 bases in the middle. CDR1 is SGHTA, CDR2 FQGTGA, per germline. The CDR3 length is 15 residues. CDR3 loop: CASSFMGEGANTQYF. The DNA read from the CDR3 is TGTGCCAGCAGCTTTATGGGGGAGGGGGCTAATACG.

This clone turned up a few times. The read stops 3 residues short of the end of the CDR3; the missing end is completed from the germline J gene. This chain joins TRBV6-2 or TRBV6-3 and TRBJ1-2; a weak D match, TRBD1 (6 bases). Germline lookup yields CDR1 MNHEY and CDR2 SVGEGT. Deletions cut 5 bases from V and 6 bases from J, with 10 bases between. The CDR3 contains 12 residues. The CDR3 sequence is CASSQGSDGYTF. CDR3 DNA, as far as it was read: TGTGCCAGCAGTCAGGGGTCAGATGGC.

With regard to this clone: The read gets to within 3 residues of the CDR3 end, and the germline J gene fills in the rest. V and J are TRBV18 and TRBJ2-1; the D is unclear. The ends were cut back, 7 bases at V and 5 bases at J, with 6 bases in the middle. Germline lookup yields CDR1 KGHSH and CDR2 LQKENI. This CDR3 has 11 amino acids. The CDR3 is CASLLNNEQFF. The sequenced CDR3 bases are TGTGCCAGCTTATTAAACAATGAG.

To note about this clone: Read coverage stops 3 residues before the CDR3 terminus; the germline J gene supplies the remainder. The V gene is TRBV20-1, the J gene TRBJ1-1; 10 positions match TRBD1. In germline, CDR1 is DFQATT, CDR2 SNEGSKA (reference sequence). This CDR3 is built from 14 residues. The covered CDR3 bases are TGCAGTGCCCCACTGACAGGGGGCATGTGGGGA. Its protein is CSAPLTGGMWG. The whole CDR3 protein is CSAPLTGGMWGAFF.

Worth noting for this clone: The read ends 3 residues before the CDR3 terminus; that terminus is restored from the germline J gene. The chain uses TRBV14 and TRBJ2-7, with 8 bases that match TRBD1. The CDR3 length is 13 residues. Per germline, CDR1 SGHDN and CDR2 FVKESK. With V trimmed by 4 bases and J by 5 bases, 4 bases remained unmatched. The DNA read from the CDR3 is TGTGCCAGCAGCCTGGAACAGGGGGACGAG. Translating it yields CASSLEQGDE. The CDR3 reads in full as CASSLEQGDEQYF. The full variable domain, its missing parts supplied by reference TRBV14 and TRBJ2-7, is EAGVTQFPSHSVIEKGQTVTLRCDPISGHDNLYWYRRVMGKEIKFLLHFVKESKQDESGMPNNRFLAERTGGTYSTLKVQPAELEDSGVYFCASSLEQGDEQYFGPGTRLTVT.

In its sample, this clone was seen a few times. The CDR3 is cut off 3 residues early in the read; its end comes from the germline J gene. The rearrangement links TRBV18 to TRBJ2-3; possibly TRBD2 for D (5 bases). V was cut by 2 bases and J by 6 bases, with 15 bases left in between. There are 15 residues in the CDR3. Germline V gene sequence: CDR1 KGHSH, CDR2 LQKENI. The CDR3 bases that were read are TGTGCCAGCTCACCAGTCGCGGCGGGTCCCGATACG. This translates into CASSPVAAGPDT. The complete CDR3 protein is CASSPVAAGPDTQYF.

As for this clone: From the germline J gene comes the end of the CDR3, since the read stops 3 residues before it. The chain recombines TRBV13 with TRBJ2-7; TRBD1 aligns across 7 bases. Germline CDR1 is PRHDT and CDR2 is FYEKMQ (reference sequence). CDR3 size: 15 residues. V lost 5 bases and J lost 4; bases outside the gene matches: 11. The CDR3 sequence is CASSRETGKYYEQYF. Incomplete CDR3 DNA: TGTGCCAGCAGCAGGGAGACAGGGAAGTATTACGAG.

This clone was recorded a few times. The read ends 3 residues shy of where the CDR3 ends; the end is completed using the germline J gene. This sequence joins TRBV6-2 or TRBV6-3 and TRBJ2-4, with 8 bases that match TRBD1. This CDR3 contains 12 residues. Germline CDR1 reads MNHEY; CDR2 reads SVGEGT. The trim removed 6 bases at V and 9 bases at J, leaving 4 bases unmatched. The part of the CDR3 DNA that was read is TGTGCCAGCAGCCGGGGACAGGCCATT. The encoded protein is CASSRGQAI. The complete CDR3 sequence is CASSRGQAIQYF.